These T cell receptor beta chains were read from a single sample in a study of cytomegalovirus exposure and HLA in healthy donors. Measured with immunoSEQ multiplex PCR; TCRdb has only the in-frame clones, and not every one. This sample has just over 150,000 clones; around 84% occur once, and the top ten carry roughly 1.9%. Sequenced input: PBMCs. The receptors come from a man between 18 and 29 years old in good health and CMV-seronegative. Each CDR3 is given with its conserved first and last residue. A D gene is named only where the DNA matches it firmly. A clone size is listed for some rows: how often the clone was seen (once, few, many), or a class if it is expanded.

J gene: TRBJ1-4
clone size: NA
V gene: TRBV15
D gene: NA
CDR3 DNA: TGTGCCACCAGCAGAGAAGGCGCCGCAGGGTGGAACGAAAAACTGTTTTTT
CDR3 protein: CATSREGAAGWNEKLFF

J gene: TRBJ2-1
clone size: NA
V gene: TRBV27
D gene: TRBD2
CDR3 DNA: TGTGCCAGCAGTTTAACGCGTCTGGGGGGGTCTGAGCAGTTCTTC
CDR3 protein: CASSLTRLGGSEQFF

J gene: TRBJ1-2
clone size: NA
V gene: TRBV9
D gene: TRBD1
CDR3 DNA: TGTGCCAGCAGCCAAGGACAGGGGGCGTTCCTCTATGGCTACACCTTC
CDR3 protein: CASSQGQGAFLYGYTF

J gene: TRBJ2-5
clone size: NA
V gene: TRBV5-1
D gene: NA
CDR3 DNA: TGCGCCAGCAGCCTGGAGGGGTTCCAAGAGACCCAGTACTTC
CDR3 protein: CASSLEGFQETQYF

J gene: TRBJ1-1
clone size: NA
V gene: TRBV19
D gene: NA
CDR3 DNA: TGTGCCAGTACGGCAGGGCCCACTGAAGCTTTCTTT
CDR3 protein: CASTAGPTEAFF

J gene: TRBJ2-4
clone size: NA
V gene: TRBV6-1
D gene: TRBD1
CDR3 DNA: TGTGCCAGCAGGGACAGGGTTCTTACCAAAAACATTCAGTACTTC
CDR3 protein: CASRDRVLTKNIQYF

J gene: TRBJ1-1
clone size: NA
V gene: TRBV28
D gene: TRBD1
CDR3 DNA: TGTGCCAGCAGCCCACCCCCGGGACAGGGGAACACTGAAGCTTTCTTT
CDR3 protein: CASSPPPGQGNTEAFF

J gene: TRBJ1-6
clone size: NA
V gene: TRBV9
D gene: NA
CDR3 DNA: TGTGCCAGCAGCGCGGACGGAGGGCTCGCACCCCTCCACTTT
CDR3 protein: CASSADGGLAPLHF

J gene: TRBJ2-7
clone size: once
V gene: TRBV7-9
D gene: TRBD2
CDR3 DNA: TGTGCCAGCAGCGTTAGCGGGGGGGCCTACGAGCAGTACTTC
CDR3 protein: CASSVSGGAYEQYF

J gene: TRBJ2-3
clone size: NA
V gene: TRBV9
D gene: TRBD2
CDR3 DNA: TGTGCCAGCAGCGAGGCTAAGGGGACTGGGCTAGCGGGAGAGGCAGATACGCAGTATTTT
CDR3 protein: CASSEAKGTGLAGEADTQYF

J gene: TRBJ1-1
clone size: NA
V gene: TRBV4-3
D gene: NA
CDR3 DNA: TGCGCCAGCAGCCAAGCGAGAGCTACTATGAACACTGAAGCTTTCTTT
CDR3 protein: CASSQARATMNTEAFF

J gene: TRBJ1-2
clone size: NA
V gene: TRBV7-9
D gene: NA
CDR3 DNA: TGTGCCAGTACCCCCCGAGACAGGATGCCTGGCTACACCTTC
CDR3 protein: CASTPRDRMPGYTF

J gene: TRBJ1-2
clone size: few
V gene: TRBV9
D gene: NA
CDR3 DNA: TGTGCCAGCCTCCACTTGGGGGGGAATCGTAGTGGCTACACCTTC
CDR3 protein: CASLHLGGNRSGYTF

J gene: TRBJ2-2
clone size: NA
V gene: TRBV18
D gene: TRBD2
CDR3 DNA: TGTGCCAGCTCACCACCGCCCCAATTGGCGGGAGGGCCCCCTTTCAACACCGGGGAGCTGTTTTTT
CDR3 protein: CASSPPPQLAGGPPFNTGELFF

J gene: TRBJ1-1
clone size: NA
V gene: TRBV28
D gene: NA
CDR3 DNA: TGTGCCAGCAGCCGCGGTAGAACTGAAGCTTTCTTT
CDR3 protein: CASSRGRTEAFF

J gene: TRBJ1-4
clone size: NA
V gene: TRBV6-5
D gene: TRBD1
CDR3 DNA: TGTGCCAGCGGGCCGACCTGGACAGGAAATGAAAAACTGTTTTTT
CDR3 protein: CASGPTWTGNEKLFF

J gene: TRBJ2-1
clone size: NA
V gene: TRBV28
D gene: TRBD2
CDR3 DNA: TGTGCCAGCAGTTTACCTAGCGGGAGTAGATCCTACAATGAGCAGTTCTTC
CDR3 protein: CASSLPSGSRSYNEQFF

J gene: TRBJ2-1
clone size: once
V gene: TRBV29-1
D gene: TRBD1
CDR3 DNA: TGCAGCGTTTGGCCGACAGGGACCTACAATGAGCAGTTCTTC
CDR3 protein: CSVWPTGTYNEQFF

J gene: TRBJ2-5
clone size: NA
V gene: TRBV7-2
D gene: NA
CDR3 DNA: TGTGCCAGCAGCCCAGGACACTACCAAGAGACCCAGTACTTC
CDR3 protein: CASSPGHYQETQYF

J gene: TRBJ2-3
clone size: NA
V gene: TRBV9
D gene: NA
CDR3 DNA: TGTGCCAGCAGCGTAGTTAAGCGGAAAGAAGGAGCAGATACGCAGTATTTT
CDR3 protein: CASSVVKRKEGADTQYF